This record covers a single T cell receptor (beta chain). This specimen belongs to a study of blood T cell repertoires in COVID-19. As originally analysed: Reference gene primer amplification in the assay estimated nucleated cell counts. Sequencing used immunoSEQ multiplex PCR; TCRdb keeps in-frame clones, though not all of them. V, J and clone size derive from that table, while D and trimming were established from the DNA sequence. The sample includes about 350,000 clones, approximately 89% of them seen just once. Enrolment of Seattle patients took place during active infection, and they were followed longitudinally. This receptor was taken from a woman aged 55-69 years with COVID-19, enrolled during active disease. The sequenced material came from peripheral blood.

The CDR3: CASSVDVRVNTEAFF. As DNA, the CDR3 is TGTGCCAGCAGCGTAGATGTCCGGGTGAACACTGAAGCTTTCTTT. V gene TRBV9 combines with J gene TRBJ1-1; no firm D call. V was pared by 0 bases and J by 0 bases, with 9 bases between. Germline V CDR1 and CDR2: SGDLS, YYNGEE. The CDR3 consists of 15 residues.